This T cell receptor (beta chain) was profiled in a study of blood T cell repertoires in COVID-19. Study summary: PBMCs, B-cell-depleted T cells, or T cells provided the cDNA or gDNA that made up the material.

Generated by immunoSEQ multiplex PCR, the TCRdb table keeps only in-frame clones and is missing some. Of 60,000 to 85,000 clones in the sample, around 80% are singletons; the top ten hold 15% to 20%. The CDR3 loop spans 14 amino acids. CDR1 and CDR2 (germline): LGHDT, YNNKEL (reference sequence). V was pared by 6 bases and J by 4 bases, with 15 bases between. Material: peripheral blood. This chain joins TRBV3-1 (or the pseudogene TRBV3-2) and TRBJ1-2, with TRBD1 as a possible D gene (5 bases). This TCR derives from a man between 65 and 85 years old who had recovered from COVID-19. The CDR3 loop reads CASSFEGVSYGYTF. CDR3 in DNA: TGTGCCAGCAGTTTCGAAGGGGTTAGCTATGGCTACACCTTC.